Each of the 10 T cell receptor beta chains below was sequenced from the same sample in a study of control samples from healthy donors and cancer patients. The repertoire was sequenced with immunoSEQ multiplex PCR; TCRdb's copy has only in-frame clones and lacks some. Of around 140,000 clones in the sample, roughly 92% were seen once. Sequenced material: blood. The source is a man aged 18 to 29 in good health.

There are many counts of this clone. An end of the junction does not agree with germline; a read error may underlie this. This rearrangement joins TRBV7-2 to TRBJ1-1, with D perhaps matching TRBD1 (5 bases). Germline V gene sequence: CDR1 SGHTA, CDR2 FQGNSA. This CDR3 is 12 amino acids long. The CDR3 sequence is CASSLLDTEAFF. In nucleotides, the CDR3 is TGTGCCAGCAGCTTATTGGACACCGAAGCTTTCTTT.

There are a few counts of this clone. CDR3 protein: CASSVSQGDLTDTQYF. DNA of the CDR3: TGTGCCAGCAGCGTATCACAGGGGGACCTCACAGATACGCAGTATTTT. The V gene is TRBV9, the J gene TRBJ2-3, with 8 bases identical to TRBD1. The CDR3 length is 16 residues. Germline-derived CDR1 and CDR2 are SGDLS and YYNGEE. V lost 1 base and J lost 2; bases outside the gene matches: 6.

The gene calls are TRBV9 and TRBJ1-1, with D possibly matching TRBD1 (5 bases). V lost 2 bases and J lost 1, with 12 bases in between. There are 15 residues in the CDR3. Germline V gene data show CDR1 as SGDLS and CDR2 as YYNGEE. The CDR3 loop reads CASSVEQAPNTEAFF. The CDR3 DNA reads as TGTGCCAGCAGCGTCGAACAGGCACCGAACACTGAAGCTTTCTTT.

The chain couples TRBV7-9 to TRBJ2-1; D is possibly TRBD2 (5 bases). V lost 3 bases and J lost 8, with 20 bases in between. Per the germline V gene, CDR1 is SEHNR and CDR2 is FQNEAQ (reference sequence). The CDR3 consists of 16 residues. The CDR3 is CASSLISQRPEDEQFF. CDR3 in DNA: TGTGCCAGCAGCTTGATTTCCCAGCGGCCCGAGGATGAGCAGTTCTTC.

The chain employs TRBV5-1 and TRBJ1-4; 7 nucleotides agree with TRBD1. The germline V gene has CDR1 SGHRS and CDR2 YFSETQ. Trimming removed 5 bases from V and 7 bases from J; junction bases left unmatched: 5. The CDR3 consists of 13 residues. The chain's CDR3 is CASRGQPGEKLFF. CDR3 DNA: TGCGCCAGCAGGGGACAGCCCGGTGAAAAACTGTTTTTT.

The gene calls are TRBV10-3 and TRBJ2-2; 11 positions match TRBD1. Germline V CDR1 and CDR2: ENHRY, SYGVKD. The CDR3 extends over 14 amino acids. With V trimmed by 7 bases and J by 8 bases, 6 bases remained unmatched. This CDR3 is CAIKGQGAGGELFF. The CDR3, as DNA: TGTGCCATCAAAGGACAGGGGGCAGGAGGGGAGCTGTTTTTT.

CDR3: CASSGTTDTQYF. CDR3 bases: TGTGCCAGCAGTGGGACTACAGATACGCAGTATTTT. The gene calls are TRBV2 and TRBJ2-3; tentatively, D is TRBD2 (5 bases). Germline V gives CDR1 SNHLY, CDR2 FYNNEI. The CDR3 length is 12 residues. Trimming removed 4 bases at V and 3 bases at J, with 5 bases between.

This chain uses TRBV6-2 or TRBV6-3 with TRBJ2-1; TRBD1 is a possible D gene (6 bases). Germline V lookup: CDR1 MNHEY, CDR2 SVGEGT. V was shortened by 2 bases and J by 12 bases, with 8 bases between the two germline ends. This CDR3 has 11 residues. The CDR3 loop reads CASSYGRGQFF. CDR3 nucleotide sequence: TGTGCCAGCAGTTACGGCAGGGGGCAGTTCTTC.

This chain joins TRBV19 and TRBJ2-7; D remains unclear. V lost 4 bases and J lost 5, with 12 bases in between. The CDR3 loop spans 13 amino acids. Germline CDR1 and CDR2: LNHDA and SQIVND (reference sequence). DNA for the CDR3: TGTGCCAGTAGTACGGTCTCTCCTGACGAGCAGTACTTC. It codes for CASSTVSPDEQYF.

V usage is TRBV3-1 (or the pseudogene TRBV3-2) and J usage is TRBJ1-6; D not certain. V lost 0 bases to trimming and J lost 5 bases, with 5 bases between them. The CDR3 spans 14 residues. Germline CDR1 reads LGHDT; CDR2 reads YNNKEL (reference sequence). The CDR3 loop reads CASSQEGNNSPLHF. CDR3 DNA sequence: TGTGCCAGCAGCCAAGAGGGGAATAATTCACCCCTCCACTTT.